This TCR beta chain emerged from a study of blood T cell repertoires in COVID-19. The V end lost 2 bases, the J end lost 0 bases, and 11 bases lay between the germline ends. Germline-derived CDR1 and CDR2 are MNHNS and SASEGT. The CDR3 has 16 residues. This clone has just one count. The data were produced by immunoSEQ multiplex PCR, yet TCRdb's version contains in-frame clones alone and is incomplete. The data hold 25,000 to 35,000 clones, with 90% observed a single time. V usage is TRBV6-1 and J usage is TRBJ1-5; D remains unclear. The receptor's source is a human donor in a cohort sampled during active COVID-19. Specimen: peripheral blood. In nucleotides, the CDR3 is TGTGCCAGCAGTGAACAGGAACAGATTAGCAATCAGCCCCAGCATTTT. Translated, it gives CASSEQEQISNQPQHF.